These T cell receptor beta chains were read from a single sample in a study of cytomegalovirus exposure and HLA in healthy donors. Clones were read by immunoSEQ multiplex PCR, and TCRdb kept only the in-frame ones, dropping some. The repertoire holds 190,000 or so clones, with 60% to 85% as singletons. The specimen sequenced was PBMCs. The receptors were sampled from a girl aged 5 to 17 in good health and CMV-seropositive. Each CDR3 is given with its conserved first and last residue. The order of the fields is clone size, D gene, V gene, J gene, CDR3 DNA, CDR3 protein. The D gene is left open where the match is weak. Only part of the rows carry a size: once, few, many, or a class if the clone is expanded.

-	-	TRBV6-5	TRBJ2-7	TGTGCCAGCAGGACCGGGACGGGGGTCGGGGAGCAGTACTTC	CASRTGTGVGEQYF
-	TRBD2	TRBV27	TRBJ2-5	TGTGCCAGCAGCGGACTAGCGGAAGAGACCCAGTACTTC	CASSGLAEETQYF
-	TRBD1	TRBV7-2	TRBJ1-1	TGTGCCAGCAGCGACGGACAGGGCACTGAAGCTTTCTTT	CASSDGQGTEAFF
few	-	TRBV7-2	TRBJ2-5	TGTGCCAGCAGGAAAGGGGGACAAGAGACCCAGTACTTC	CASRKGGQETQYF
-	-	TRBV7-8	TRBJ1-1	TGTGCCAGCAGCCAGGGTATTCGGGCCGGTAACACTGAAGCTTTCTTT	CASSQGIRAGNTEAFF
-	-	TRBV5-1	TRBJ2-3	TGCGCCAGCAGCTTGGCGGGCACAGATACGCAGTATTTT	CASSLAGTDTQYF
-	-	TRBV10-3	TRBJ2-1	TGTGCCATCAGTGAAGGTAGCGATGAGCAGTTCTTC	CAISEGSDEQFF
-	TRBD1	TRBV10-2	TRBJ2-7	TGCGCCAGCAGTGTAGGACAGGGCGTCTTCGAGCAGTACTTC	CASSVGQGVFEQYF
-	-	TRBV5-1	TRBJ1-1	TGCGCCAGCAGCCCCAACGAGCTCAGGCCGGACACTGAAGCTTTCTTT	CASSPNELRPDTEAFF
-	TRBD1	TRBV4-1	TRBJ1-4	TGCGCCAGCGGGACAGGCGAAACGAGGGAACTGTTTTTT	CASGTGETRELFF
-	-	TRBV1	TRBJ1-4	TGCACCAGCAGCCAAGATTCCGGACAGGCGTTTTTT	CTSSQDSGQAFF
-	-	TRBV27	TRBJ1-5	TGTGCCAGCAGTCCCACCCGAGATCAGCCCCAGCATTTT	CASSPTRDQPQHF
-	-	TRBV19	TRBJ2-7	TGTGCCAGTCGACCTGGATTAAGTACGGGAGTCGAGCAGTACTTC	CASRPGLSTGVEQYF
-	TRBD2	TRBV27	TRBJ2-7	TGTGCCAGCAGGCGGGGGGGGACGACCTACGAGCAGTACTTC	CASRRGGTTYEQYF
-	TRBD2	TRBV6-6	TRBJ2-1	TGTGCCAGCAGTTACCCGAGCGGGGACTTCTCGGGTGAGCAGTTCTTC	CASSYPSGDFSGEQFF
-	TRBD1	TRBV27	TRBJ1-2	TGTGCCAGCAGTTTACGCCAGGGGGGTGGCTACACCTTC	CASSLRQGGGYTF
-	-	TRBV6-1	TRBJ2-1	TGTGCCAGCAGTGGATGGGACAACTCTAATGAGCAGTTCTTC	CASSGWDNSNEQFF
-	TRBD1	TRBV4-1	TRBJ2-5	TGCGCCAGCAGCCGAAAACAGGGGGCAGAGACCCAGTACTTC	CASSRKQGAETQYF
once	TRBD2	TRBV2	TRBJ2-7	TGTGCCAGCACCAGAGCTAGCGGGGGCCCCTACGAGCAGTACTTC	CASTRASGGPYEQYF
-	TRBD2	TRBV7-9	TRBJ2-1	TGTGCCAGCACCCAGTCGGGTGCGGGGGTTGTGGCTGAGCAGTTCTTC	CASTQSGAGVVAEQFF
-	-	TRBV6-5	TRBJ1-2	TGTGCCAGCAGTTACTCGAAGGGGGGGGCCTATGGCTACACCTTC	CASSYSKGGAYGYTF
-	TRBD2	TRBV4-2	TRBJ2-1	TGTGCCAGCAGCCAAGCTAGCGGGGGGGCTGAGCAGTTCTTC	CASSQASGGAEQFF
-	-	TRBV29-1	TRBJ2-1	TGCAGCGTTGAGTGGCGGGGCGGGAATGAGCAGTTCTTC	CSVEWRGGNEQFF
few	TRBD1	TRBV18	TRBJ1-2	TGTGCCAGCTCACGGGACCGGGACAGGGGAGGCGGCTACACCTTC	CASSRDRDRGGGYTF
-	-	TRBV7-9	TRBJ2-4	TGTGCCAGCAGCTTAGCTACCAAAAACATTCAGTACTTC	CASSLATKNIQYF
few	-	TRBV6-5	TRBJ1-1	TGTGCCAGCAGTTACGCAGGGTTGGACACTGAAGCTTTCTTT	CASSYAGLDTEAFF
few	-	TRBV25-1	TRBJ1-1	TGTGCCAGCGGCAGGGGCCGCGATGAAGCTTTCTTT	CASGRGRDEAFF
-	-	TRBV5-1	TRBJ1-1	TGCGCCAGCATGGAGGACCCGAACACTGAAGCTTTCTTT	CASMEDPNTEAFF
-	TRBD2	TRBV7-6	TRBJ2-3	TGTGCCAGCGGGGGAGCGGGGGGTGCTAGCACAGATACGCAGTATTTT	CASGGAGGASTDTQYF
once	-	TRBV6-1	TRBJ2-7	TGTGCCAGCAGGGACTTAGACGACGAGCAGTACTTC	CASRDLDDEQYF
-	TRBD2	TRBV6-5	TRBJ2-1	TGTGCCAGCAGTAAGGGACTAGCTGACAATGAGCAGTTCTTC	CASSKGLADNEQFF
-	-	TRBV7-2	TRBJ2-1	TGTGCCAGCAGCGATAGCCGGGGCTCCTACAATGAGCAGTTCTTC	CASSDSRGSYNEQFF
-	TRBD2	TRBV10-3	TRBJ2-3	TGTGCCACCTCTACTAGCGGGGGGGCCGATACGCAGTATTTT	CATSTSGGADTQYF
-	TRBD1	TRBV29-1	TRBJ1-1	TGCAGCGTTACCTCCGGGACAGGGGTGGGCACTGAAGCTTTCTTT	CSVTSGTGVGTEAFF
-	-	TRBV4-3	TRBJ2-3	TGCGCCAGCAGCCAAGATCTAGTCCAAACTGGAGATACGCAGTATTTT	CASSQDLVQTGDTQYF
once	-	TRBV5-4	TRBJ2-7	TGTGCCAGCAGCTTGAAGGACACGCCTCCCTACGAGCAGTACTTC	CASSLKDTPPYEQYF
-	TRBD1	TRBV11-3	TRBJ2-1	TGTGCCAGCAGCCCCGCTCTCCCACTCGACAGGGGGCTGGGTGAGCAGTTCTTC	CASSPALPLDRGLGEQFF
-	TRBD2	TRBV15	TRBJ2-5	TGTGCCACCTCCGAGGAACTAGCGGTTCCTCAAGAGACCCAGTACTTC	CATSEELAVPQETQYF
once	TRBD2	TRBV19	TRBJ2-3	TGTGCCAGTAGGAATATGGGGCTAGCGGGAGATACGCAGTATTTT	CASRNMGLAGDTQYF
-	-	TRBV9	TRBJ2-2	TGTGCCAGCAGCGTAGTAGTGGGGGAGCTGTTTTTT	CASSVVVGELFF
-	TRBD1	TRBV20-1	TRBJ1-1	TGCAGTGCTAGCGCGGGACAGGAAGCTTTCTTT	CSASAGQEAFF
-	TRBD2	TRBV7-2	TRBJ2-3	TGTGCCAGCAGCTTACCTAGCGGGGGGGCAGATACGCAGTATTTT	CASSLPSGGADTQYF
-	-	TRBV11-2	TRBJ2-5	TGTGCCAGCAGCTTAGCTTCGGAGACCCAGTACTTC	CASSLASETQYF
-	TRBD2	TRBV7-8	TRBJ2-5	TGTGCCAACAGCTTAGGACTAGCTCGGGAGACCCAGTACTTC	CANSLGLARETQYF
-	-	TRBV19	TRBJ2-7	TGTGCCAGTAGTATGGGCGCCTACGAGCAGTACTTC	CASSMGAYEQYF
-	-	TRBV30	TRBJ1-5	TGTGCCTGGAACGGGGGTAGGAATCAGCCCCAGCATTTT	CAWNGGRNQPQHF
few	-	TRBV5-1	TRBJ2-5	TGCGCCAGCAGCCTGCTGGGAGATCCGACCCAGTACTTC	CASSLLGDPTQYF
-	TRBD1	TRBV5-1	TRBJ1-1	TGCGCCAGCAGCTTGTGGGGGGACGACAGGGCTGAAGCTTTCTTT	CASSLWGDDRAEAFF
once	-	TRBV12-1	TRBJ2-7	TGTGCCAGCAGGTCTAACGAGCAGTACTTC	CASRSNEQYF
once	-	TRBV5-5	TRBJ1-6	TGTGCCAGCAGCAGCGATGAAATTTCACCCCTCCACTTT	CASSSDEISPLHF
-	-	TRBV9	TRBJ2-1	TGTGCCAGCAGCTCCGATCTTCGACTAGATTGGAGGATCCGTGGCTACAATGAGCAGTTCTTC	CASSSDLRLDWRIRGYNEQFF
-	-	TRBV5-6	TRBJ2-7	TGTGCCAGCAGCTTGGCCCTCTACGAGCAGTACTTC	CASSLALYEQYF
once	-	TRBV6-5	TRBJ2-2	TGTGCCAGCAGTTACTTCGCCGGGGAGCTGTTTTTT	CASSYFAGELFF
-	TRBD2	TRBV6-5	TRBJ2-1	TGTGCCAGCAGTTACTCCGGGACTAGCCTATACAATGAGCAGTTCTTC	CASSYSGTSLYNEQFF